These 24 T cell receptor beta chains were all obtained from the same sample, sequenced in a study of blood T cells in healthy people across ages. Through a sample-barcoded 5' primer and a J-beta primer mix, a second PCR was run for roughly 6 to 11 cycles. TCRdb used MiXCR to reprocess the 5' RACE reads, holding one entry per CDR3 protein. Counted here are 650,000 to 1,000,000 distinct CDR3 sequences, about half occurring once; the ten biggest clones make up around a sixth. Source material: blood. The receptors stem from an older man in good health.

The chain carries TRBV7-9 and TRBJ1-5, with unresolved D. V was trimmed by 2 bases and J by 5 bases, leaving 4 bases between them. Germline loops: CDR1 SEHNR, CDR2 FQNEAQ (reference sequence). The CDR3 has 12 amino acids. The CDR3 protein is CASSLNDQPQHF. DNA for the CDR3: TGTGCCAGCAGCTTAAATGATCAGCCCCAGCATTTT.

DNA for the CDR3: TGTGCCAGCAGCAACCCCCAAAAAACAGGGAGGGGAGACAATGAAAAACTGTTTTTT. Its translation is CASSNPQKTGRGDNEKLFF. V gene TRBV21-1 combines with J gene TRBJ1-4. TRBV21-1 is noted as a pseudogene. This CDR3 region has 19 residues.

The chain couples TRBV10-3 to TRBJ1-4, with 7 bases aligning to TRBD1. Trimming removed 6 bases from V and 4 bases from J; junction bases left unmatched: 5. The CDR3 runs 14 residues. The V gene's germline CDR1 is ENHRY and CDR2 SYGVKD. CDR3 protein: CAISEGAGNEKLFF. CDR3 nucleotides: TGTGCCATCAGCGAGGGGGCAGGTAATGAAAAACTGTTTTTT.

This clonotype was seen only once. In DNA, the CDR3 is TGTGCCTGGAGTGCCGGAGCTGGAAACACCATATATTTT. Translating it yields CAWSAGAGNTIYF. This chain links TRBV30 with TRBJ1-3; D is uncertain. The CDR3 length is 13 residues. Germline-derived CDR1 and CDR2 are GTSNPN and SVGIG (reference sequence). Trimming took off 1 base at V and 2 bases at J, with 6 bases between the two ends.

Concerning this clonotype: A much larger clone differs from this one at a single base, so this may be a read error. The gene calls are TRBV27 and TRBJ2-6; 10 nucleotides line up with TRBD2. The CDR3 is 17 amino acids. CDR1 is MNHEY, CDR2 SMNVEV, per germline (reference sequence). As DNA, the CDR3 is TGTGCCAGCAGTGGGCTAGCGGGGGCCTCTGGGGCCGACGTCCTGACTTTC. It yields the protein CASSGLAGASGADVLTF.

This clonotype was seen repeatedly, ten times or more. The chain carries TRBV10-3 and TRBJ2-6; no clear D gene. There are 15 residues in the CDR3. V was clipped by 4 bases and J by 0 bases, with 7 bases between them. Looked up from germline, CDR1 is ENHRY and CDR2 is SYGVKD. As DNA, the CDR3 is TGTGCCATCAGTGGCCAAATCTCTGGGGCCAACGTCCTGACTTTC. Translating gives CAISGQISGANVLTF.

The CDR3 loop reads CASSQEGGADTQYF. The DNA for the CDR3 is TGTGCCAGCAGCCAAGAGGGCGGGGCAGATACGCAGTATTTT. The chain has TRBV3-1 and TRBJ2-3; D is possibly TRBD2 (6 bases). V lost 0 bases, J lost 4 bases, and 8 bases lay in between. CDR3 length: 14 residues. Germline CDR1 reads LGHDT; CDR2 reads YNNKEL (reference sequence).

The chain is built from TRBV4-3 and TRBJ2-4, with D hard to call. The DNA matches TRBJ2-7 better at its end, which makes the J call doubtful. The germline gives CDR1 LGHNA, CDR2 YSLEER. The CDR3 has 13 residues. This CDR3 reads CASSPSSYYEQYF. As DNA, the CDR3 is TGCGCCAGCAGCCCTAGTAGCTATTACGAGCAGTACTTC.

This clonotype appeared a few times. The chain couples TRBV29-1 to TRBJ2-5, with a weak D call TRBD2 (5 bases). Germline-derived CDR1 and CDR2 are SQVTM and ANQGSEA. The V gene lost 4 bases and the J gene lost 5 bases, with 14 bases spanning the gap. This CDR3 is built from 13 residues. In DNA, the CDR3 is TGCAGCGTTGTTGGCGGCCGAGGGGAGACCCAGTACTTC. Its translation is CSVVGGRGETQYF.

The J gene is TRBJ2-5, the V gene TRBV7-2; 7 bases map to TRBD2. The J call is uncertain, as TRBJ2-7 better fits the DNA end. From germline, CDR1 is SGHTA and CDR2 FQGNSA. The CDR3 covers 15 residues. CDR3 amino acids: CASSSQSGGSCEQYF. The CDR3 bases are TGTGCCAGCAGCTCCCAGTCCGGGGGGAGCTGCGAGCAGTACTTC.

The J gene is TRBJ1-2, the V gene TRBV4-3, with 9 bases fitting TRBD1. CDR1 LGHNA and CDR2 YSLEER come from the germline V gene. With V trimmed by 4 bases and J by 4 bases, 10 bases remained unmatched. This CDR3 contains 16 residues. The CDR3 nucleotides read TGCGCCAGCAGCCCAGGGACAGGGTATAGTTTCTATGGCTACACCTTC. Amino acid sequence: CASSPGTGYSFYGYTF.

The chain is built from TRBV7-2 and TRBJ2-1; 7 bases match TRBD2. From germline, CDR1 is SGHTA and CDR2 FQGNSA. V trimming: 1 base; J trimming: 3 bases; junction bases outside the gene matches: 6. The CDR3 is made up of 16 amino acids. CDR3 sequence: CASSLGVRTSYNEQFF. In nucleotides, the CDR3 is TGTGCCAGCAGCTTAGGTGTTAGGACTAGCTACAATGAGCAGTTCTTC.

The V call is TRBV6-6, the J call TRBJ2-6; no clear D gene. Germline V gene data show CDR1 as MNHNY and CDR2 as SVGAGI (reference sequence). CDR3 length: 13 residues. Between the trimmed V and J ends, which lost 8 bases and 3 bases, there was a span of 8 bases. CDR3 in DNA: TGTGCCAGCGCGGCGTTTGGGGCCAACGTCCTGACTTTC. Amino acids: CASAAFGANVLTF.

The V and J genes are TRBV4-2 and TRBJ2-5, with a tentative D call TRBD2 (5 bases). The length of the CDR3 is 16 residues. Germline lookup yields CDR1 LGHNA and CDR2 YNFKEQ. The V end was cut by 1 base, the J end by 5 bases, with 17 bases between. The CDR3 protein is CASSQAGPHPGETQYF. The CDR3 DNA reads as TGTGCCAGCAGCCAAGCTGGGCCCCACCCGGGGGAGACCCAGTACTTC.

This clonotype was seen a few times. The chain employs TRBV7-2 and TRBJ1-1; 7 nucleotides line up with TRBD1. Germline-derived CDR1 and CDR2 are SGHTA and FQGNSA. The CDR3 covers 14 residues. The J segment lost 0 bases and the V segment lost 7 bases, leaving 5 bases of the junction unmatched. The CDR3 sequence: CASKGGSMNTEAFF. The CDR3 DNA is TGTGCCAGCAAAGGGGGCAGCATGAACACTGAAGCTTTCTTT.

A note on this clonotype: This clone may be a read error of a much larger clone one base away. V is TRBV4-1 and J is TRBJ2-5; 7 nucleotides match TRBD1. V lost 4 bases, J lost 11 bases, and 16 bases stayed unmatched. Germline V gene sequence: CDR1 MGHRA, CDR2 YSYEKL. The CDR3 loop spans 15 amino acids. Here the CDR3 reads CASSPTRQGHNEQYF. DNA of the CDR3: TGCGCCAGCAGCCCGACCCGACAGGGCCACAATGAGCAGTACTTC.

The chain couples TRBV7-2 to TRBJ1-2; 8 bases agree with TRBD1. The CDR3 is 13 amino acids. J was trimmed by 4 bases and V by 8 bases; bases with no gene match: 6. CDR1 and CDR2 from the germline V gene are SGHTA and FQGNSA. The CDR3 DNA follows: TGTGCCAGCGGACAGGGAAGACCCTATGGCTACACCTTC. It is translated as CASGQGRPYGYTF.

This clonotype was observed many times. CDR3 sequence (DNA): TGCAGCGTTGAAGATCGAGGGGGTTTGGGAGATACGCAGTATTTT. This encodes CSVEDRGGLGDTQYF. The chain uses TRBV29-1 and TRBJ2-3; D is perhaps TRBD1 (6 bases). This CDR3 is 15 amino acids long. V shed 0 bases and J shed 5 bases, with 15 bases lying between them. Germline lookup yields CDR1 SQVTM and CDR2 ANQGSEA.

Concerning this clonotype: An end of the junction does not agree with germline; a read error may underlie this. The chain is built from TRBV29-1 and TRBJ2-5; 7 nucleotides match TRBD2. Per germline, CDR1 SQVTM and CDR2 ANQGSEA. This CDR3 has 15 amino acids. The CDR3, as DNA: TGCAGCGCTGAAAGAGGCGGGGGATACAGAGAGACCCAGTACTTC. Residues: CSAERGGGYRETQYF.

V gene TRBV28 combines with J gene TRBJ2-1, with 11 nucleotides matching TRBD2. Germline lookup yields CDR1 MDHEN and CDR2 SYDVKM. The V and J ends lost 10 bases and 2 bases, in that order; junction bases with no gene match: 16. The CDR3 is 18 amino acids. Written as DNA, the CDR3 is TGTGCCATCACCGGGACTAGCGGAAAAGTGGTAGCCTACAATGAGCAGTTCTTC. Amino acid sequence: CAITGTSGKVVAYNEQFF.

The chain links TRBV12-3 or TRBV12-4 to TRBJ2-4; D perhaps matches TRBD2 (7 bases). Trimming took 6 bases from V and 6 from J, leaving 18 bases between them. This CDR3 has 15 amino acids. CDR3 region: CASSEGGGSGNIQYF. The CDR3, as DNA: TGTGCCAGCAGCGAAGGGGGGGGTTCGGGAAACATTCAGTACTTC.

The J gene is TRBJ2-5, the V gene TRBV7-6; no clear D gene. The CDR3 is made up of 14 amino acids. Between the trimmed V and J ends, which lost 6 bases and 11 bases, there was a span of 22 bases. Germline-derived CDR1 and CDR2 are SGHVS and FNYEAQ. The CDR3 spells CASSRFFSSNEQYF. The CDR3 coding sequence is TGTGCCAGCAGTCGATTTTTTAGCAGCAATGAACAGTACTTC.

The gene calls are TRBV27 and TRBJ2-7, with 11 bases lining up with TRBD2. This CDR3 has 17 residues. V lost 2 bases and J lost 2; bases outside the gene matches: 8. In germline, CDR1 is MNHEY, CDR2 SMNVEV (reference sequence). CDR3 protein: CASSLGSELAGAYEQYF. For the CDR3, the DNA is TGTGCCAGCAGTTTAGGCTCGGAACTAGCGGGAGCCTACGAGCAGTACTTC.

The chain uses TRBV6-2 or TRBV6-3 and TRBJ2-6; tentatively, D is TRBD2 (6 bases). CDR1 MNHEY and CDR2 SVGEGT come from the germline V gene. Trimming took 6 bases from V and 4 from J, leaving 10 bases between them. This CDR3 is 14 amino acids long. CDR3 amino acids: CASSLARGANVLTF. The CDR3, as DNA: TGTGCCAGCAGCCTAGCGCGCGGGGCCAACGTCCTGACTTTC.